These 23 T cell receptor beta chains share one sample of origin, sequenced in a study of T-cell memory formation after mild COVID-19. TCRdb passed the 5' RACE reads through MiXCR, listing each CDR3 protein once. The table lists fewer than 250,000 distinct CDR3 sequences, 10% of them singletons. The sequenced sample was PBMCs or a T cell subset sorted from them (not recorded which). These TCRs come from a man in his late teens or twenties who had mild COVID-19 (a few samples of this study predate the infection). Cell type and time point are not known.

The table lists this clonotype with a few counts. The chain employs TRBV5-4 and TRBJ1-2, with 9 nucleotides matching TRBD1. V trimming: 4 bases; J trimming: 7 bases; junction bases outside the gene matches: 17. CDR3 length: 17 residues. Germline V lookup: CDR1 SGHNT, CDR2 YYREEE (reference sequence). CDR3 in amino acids: CASSRGTGTLGGSGYTF. The CDR3 coding sequence is TGTGCCAGCAGCCGCGGGACAGGGACCCTGGGAGGTAGTGGCTACACCTTC.

V gene TRBV29-1 combines with J gene TRBJ2-7; D is perhaps TRBD1 or TRBD2 (5 bases each). The CDR3 loop spans 14 amino acids. V was shortened by 3 bases and J by 2 bases, with 14 bases between the two germline ends. From germline, CDR1 is SQVTM and CDR2 ANQGSEA. The CDR3 sequence is CSVEWKGDPYEQYV. In nucleotides, the CDR3 is TGCAGCGTTGAGTGGAAAGGGGACCCCTACGAGCAGTACGTC.

This clonotype was seen a few times. The chain joins TRBV19 to TRBJ1-3; tentatively, D is TRBD1 (5 bases). V was clipped by 6 bases and J by 2 bases, with 14 bases between them. Germline values: CDR1 LNHDA, CDR2 SQIVND (reference sequence). This CDR3 has 15 residues. The CDR3 sequence: CASRRTGTPGNTIYF. CDR3 DNA sequence: TGTGCCAGTAGGAGGACCGGGACTCCTGGAAACACCATATATTTT.

This chain connects TRBV10-3 to TRBJ1-2; D remains ambiguous. The length of the CDR3 is 16 residues. V was shortened by 4 bases and J by 4 bases, with 19 bases between the two germline ends. Germline CDR1 is ENHRY and CDR2 is SYGVKD. CDR3 sequence reads: CAISGVPYSPVYGYTF. The DNA of the CDR3 is TGTGCCATCAGTGGTGTCCCCTACTCCCCAGTCTATGGCTACACCTTC.

This clonotype has more than one count but fewer than ten. The V call is TRBV4-1, the J call TRBJ1-1; D is uncertain. The CDR3 is 14 residues long. The germline V and J ends were trimmed by 6 bases and 5 bases, with 16 bases remaining between them. Per the germline V gene, CDR1 is MGHRA and CDR2 is YSYEKL. The CDR3 region has the DNA TGCGCCAGCAGTGGACCGACAAAAGGGACTGAAGCTTTCTTT. Its protein is CASSGPTKGTEAFF.

This clonotype was counted only a few times. The chain recombines TRBV7-9 with TRBJ1-5; the D is unclear. The V and J ends lost 4 bases and 3 bases respectively, with 7 bases between them. This CDR3 is built from 13 residues. Germline V gene sequence: CDR1 SEHNR, CDR2 FQNEAQ (reference sequence). The CDR3 sequence is CASSSKDNQPQHF. In DNA form, the CDR3 reads TGTGCCAGCAGCTCGAAGGACAATCAGCCCCAGCATTTT.

This clonotype was recorded a few times. The V call is TRBV7-9, the J call TRBJ1-1, with 7 bases that match TRBD1. Germline-derived CDR1 and CDR2 are SEHNR and FQNEAQ (reference sequence). This CDR3 has 16 amino acids. V trimming: 6 bases; J trimming: 5 bases; junction bases outside the gene matches: 15. DNA for the CDR3: TGTGCCAGCAGAACCCAGACAGGGACAAGGAGGACTGAAGCTTTCTTT. It codes for CASRTQTGTRRTEAFF. Filled out from reference TRBV7-9 and TRBJ1-1, the complete variable domain reads DTGVSQNPRHKITKRGQNVTFRCDPISEHNRLYWYRQTLGQGPEFLTYFQNEAQLEKSRLLSDRFSAERPKGSFSTLEIQRTEQGDSAMYLCASRTQTGTRRTEAFFGQGTRLTVV.

The CDR3 sequence is CASSFGSGGSGETQYF. Written as DNA, the CDR3 is TGTGCCAGCAGCTTTGGAAGCGGGGGAAGTGGAGAGACCCAGTACTTC. This chain connects TRBV7-7 to TRBJ2-5; 8 bases match TRBD2. The CDR3 totals 16 residues. Germline values: CDR1 SSHAT, CDR2 FNYEAQ (reference sequence). The ends lost 3 bases at V and 4 bases at J; junction bases unmatched: 10.

This clonotype showed up many times. The chain uses TRBV7-8 and TRBJ2-7; the match to TRBD1 covers 7 bases. After removal of 5 bases from V and 6 bases from J, the junction contained 7 bases not matched to a gene. CDR1 and CDR2 from the germline V gene are SGHVS and FQNEAQ. The CDR3 totals 13 residues. CDR3 amino acids: CASSKDRAGEQYV. For the CDR3, the DNA is TGTGCCAGCAGCAAAGACAGGGCGGGCGAGCAGTACGTC.

The chain recombines TRBV10-3 with TRBJ2-7; tentatively, D is TRBD1 (5 bases). Trimming left V 0 bases short and J 9 bases short, with 15 bases between. The germline V gene has CDR1 ENHRY and CDR2 SYGVKD. This CDR3 spans 14 amino acids. CDR3 protein: CAISESGQGAVQYF. For the CDR3, the DNA is TGTGCCATCAGTGAGTCTGGCCAGGGCGCTGTGCAGTACTTC.

The sample holds a few counts of this clonotype. The V call is TRBV7-9, the J call TRBJ1-5; D unresolved. Germline CDR1 and CDR2: SEHNR and FQNEAQ (reference sequence). The germline V and J ends were trimmed by 1 base and 10 bases, with 14 bases remaining between them. The CDR3 loop spans 14 amino acids. The CDR3 DNA sequence: TGTGCCAGCAGCTTAGATGTGGCGGTCGGACCCCAGCATTTT. Translating gives CASSLDVAVGPQHF.

The rearrangement uses TRBV3-1 and TRBJ1-1; D is unresolved. The germline V gene has CDR1 LGHDT and CDR2 YNNKEL (reference sequence). The CDR3 is made up of 14 amino acids. V was pared by 1 base and J by 0 bases, with 6 bases between. CDR3 region: CASSQAPVNTEAFF. The CDR3 nucleotides read TGTGCCAGCAGCCAAGCCCCGGTGAACACTGAAGCTTTCTTT. The variable domain in full, with the rest retrieved from reference TRBV3-1 and TRBJ1-1, is DTAVSQTPKYLVTQMGNDKSIKCEQNLGHDTMYWYKQDSKKFLKIMFSYNNKELIINETVPNRFSPKSPDKAHLNLHINSLELGDSAVYFCASSQAPVNTEAFFGQGTRLTVV.

Ten or more counts support this clonotype. The chain employs TRBV29-1 and TRBJ1-2; tentative D call: TRBD1 (6 bases). V was clipped by 4 bases and J by 3 bases, with 9 bases between them. The germline V gene has CDR1 SQVTM and CDR2 ANQGSEA. The CDR3 is 12 residues long. The CDR3 nucleotides are TGCAGCGTTGGAGGGGGGGACTATGGCTACACCTTC. Encoded protein: CSVGGGDYGYTF.

This clonotype was seen only a few times. This chain links TRBV10-3 with TRBJ2-7; 7 bases line up with TRBD1. The V segment lost 11 bases and the J segment 2 bases; nucleotides outside the gene matches: 9. This CDR3 is 13 amino acids long. Looked up from germline, CDR1 is ENHRY and CDR2 is SYGVKD. CDR3 sequence reads: CASWTGTTYEQYV. CDR3 nucleotide sequence: TGTGCCTCCTGGACAGGCACAACCTACGAGCAGTACGTC.

A few counts support this clonotype. This chain uses TRBV9 with TRBJ2-2; 7 nucleotides align to TRBD1. Germline V gene sequence: CDR1 SGDLS, CDR2 YYNGEE. CDR3 size: 13 residues. Unmatched junction bases numbered 2, after V lost 3 bases and J lost 6 bases. CDR3 in amino acids: CASSGQGSGELFF. In DNA, the CDR3 is TGTGCCAGCAGCGGACAGGGATCCGGGGAGCTGTTTTTT.

A few counts support this clonotype. One end of the junction does not line up with germline, which may come from a read error. J is TRBJ1-4 and V is TRBV28, with D perhaps TRBD1 (5 bases). Germline V gene data show CDR1 as MDHEN and CDR2 as SYDVKM. The CDR3 contains 14 residues. The chain's CDR3 is CASSLFQGNDKLFF. In DNA form, the CDR3 reads TGTGCCAGCAGTTTATTCCAGGGTAATGACAAACTGTTTTTT.

This clonotype was recorded many times. The chain is built from TRBV27 and TRBJ2-3; 8 bases line up with TRBD2. Trimming at V came to 5 bases and at J to 3 bases, leaving 4 bases not matched to a gene. This CDR3 contains 14 residues. The germline V gene encodes CDR1 MNHEY and CDR2 SMNVEV (reference sequence). The CDR3 is CASSNGGETDTQYF. The CDR3 coding sequence is TGTGCCAGCAGTAACGGGGGGGAGACAGATACGCAGTATTTT.

The chain carries TRBV4-3 and TRBJ2-3; TRBD1 matches 7 bases. The V and J ends lost 4 bases and 1 base, in that order; junction bases with no gene match: 5. CDR1 LGHNA and CDR2 YSLEER come from the germline V gene. The CDR3 contains 15 residues. CDR3 sequence: CASSPQGVGTDTQYF. The CDR3 DNA sequence: TGCGCCAGCAGCCCCCAGGGGGTGGGCACAGATACGCAGTATTTT.

The gene calls are TRBV7-9 and TRBJ1-2; D unresolved. V was clipped by 0 bases and J by 4 bases, with 9 bases between them. The germline V gene has CDR1 SEHNR and CDR2 FQNEAQ (reference sequence). This CDR3 spans 14 amino acids. This CDR3 is CASSLATAAYGYTF. CDR3 nucleotide sequence: TGTGCCAGCAGCTTAGCCACGGCGGCCTATGGCTACACCTTC.

This clonotype was observed a few times. The rearrangement links TRBV13 to TRBJ1-1; perhaps TRBD1 as D (5 bases). The CDR3 consists of 14 residues. V was clipped by 2 bases and J by 11 bases, with 18 bases between them. The germline V gene has CDR1 PRHDT and CDR2 FYEKMQ (reference sequence). The CDR3 DNA sequence: TGTGCCAGCAGCTTATCCCCGGGGCCCGCAGGGGCTTTCTTT. Translated, it gives CASSLSPGPAGAFF.

V usage is TRBV19 and J usage is TRBJ1-5; 8 nucleotides match TRBD1. J was trimmed by 1 base and V by 6 bases; bases with no gene match: 14. The CDR3 sequence is 18 residues long. Per the germline V gene, CDR1 is LNHDA and CDR2 is SQIVND (reference sequence). CDR3 region: CASRPDRGPGRSNQPQHF. CDR3 DNA sequence: TGTGCCAGTAGGCCTGACAGGGGACCCGGCAGGAGCAATCAGCCCCAGCATTTT.

This rearrangement joins TRBV5-6 to TRBJ2-3; tentatively, D is TRBD2 (5 bases). Germline-derived CDR1 and CDR2 are SGHDT and YYEEEE. Between the trimmed V and J ends, which lost 6 bases and 2 bases, there was a span of 10 bases. The CDR3 is 13 amino acids. The CDR3 is CASTLAFTDTQYF. In DNA, the CDR3 is TGTGCCAGCACCCTAGCTTTCACAGATACGCAGTATTTT.

This clonotype was counted only a few times. The rearrangement joins TRBV2 to TRBJ1-1; D is perhaps TRBD1 (5 bases). The CDR3 loop spans 15 amino acids. Deletions cut 11 bases from V and 3 bases from J, with 22 bases between. CDR1 and CDR2 from the germline V gene are SNHLY and FYNNEI. The CDR3 nucleotides are TGTGCCGTACCGAGGGGCAGGCTAGGTGACACTGAAGCTTTCTTT. Translated: CAVPRGRLGDTEAFF.